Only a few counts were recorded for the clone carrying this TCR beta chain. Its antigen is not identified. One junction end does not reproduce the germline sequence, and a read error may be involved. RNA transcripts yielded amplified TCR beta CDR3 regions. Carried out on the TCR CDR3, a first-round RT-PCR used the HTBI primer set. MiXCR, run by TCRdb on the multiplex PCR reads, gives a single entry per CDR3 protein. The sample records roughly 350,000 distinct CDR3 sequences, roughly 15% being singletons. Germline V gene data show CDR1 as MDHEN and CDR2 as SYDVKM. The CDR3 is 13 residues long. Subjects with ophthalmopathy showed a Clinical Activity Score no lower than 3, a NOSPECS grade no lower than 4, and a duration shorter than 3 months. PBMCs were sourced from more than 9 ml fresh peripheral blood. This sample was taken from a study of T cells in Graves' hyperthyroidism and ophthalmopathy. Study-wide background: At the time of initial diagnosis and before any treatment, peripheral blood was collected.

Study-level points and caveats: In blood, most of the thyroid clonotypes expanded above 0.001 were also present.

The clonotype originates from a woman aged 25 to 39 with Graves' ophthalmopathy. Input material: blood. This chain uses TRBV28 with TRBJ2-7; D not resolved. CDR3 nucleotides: TGTGCCACCACCGGGCAGATCTCCTACGAGCAGCACTTC. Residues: CATTGQISYEQHF. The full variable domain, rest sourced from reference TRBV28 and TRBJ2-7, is DVKVTQSSRYLVKRTGEKVFLECVQDMDHENMFWYRQDPGLGLRLIYFSYDVKMKEKGDIPEGYSVSREKKERFSLILESASTNQTSMYLCATTGQISYEQHFGPGTRLTVT.